The next 21 T cell receptor beta chains were all read from a single sample in a study of cytomegalovirus exposure and HLA in healthy donors (dated by TCRdb to the late 2010s). Library preparation was by the immunoSEQ multiplex PCR assay. For the multiplex PCR, a mixture combining 60 forward primers for TCR Vbeta segments and 13 reverse primers for TCR Jbeta segments was used. TCRdb retrieved this table from immuneACCESS and kept in-frame rearrangements only. Not all clones are present; in checked studies, unresolved V genes account for under half, and no reason is known for the remainder. This sample holds roughly 200,000 clones; roughly four fifths were observed only once. The ten largest clones take up around 0.57% of the sample. Material for sequencing was PBMCs. Receptors originate from a middle-aged woman in good health and CMV-seronegative.

The genes are TRBV7-9 and TRBJ2-7; D may be TRBD2 (6 bases). The CDR3 is 14 residues long. V lost 5 bases and J 2 bases, leaving 13 bases between the germline ends. CDR1 and CDR2 from the germline V gene are SEHNR and FQNEAQ (reference sequence). The CDR3 DNA reads as TGTGCCAGCAGCCCTTCCGGGGGAGCCTACGAGCAGTACTTC. Amino acids: CASSPSGGAYEQYF. Using reference TRBV7-9 and TRBJ2-7 for the parts outside the CDR3, the full variable domain is DTGVSQNPRHKITKRGQNVTFRCDPISEHNRLYWYRQTLGQGPEFLTYFQNEAQLEKSRLLSDRFSAERPKGSFSTLEIQRTEQGDSAMYLCASSPSGGAYEQYFGPGTRLTVT.

This clone has just one count. The chain carries TRBV5-6 and TRBJ1-2; D not resolved. This CDR3 spans 14 amino acids. CDR1 and CDR2 (germline): SGHDT, YYEEEE. Trimming took 2 bases from V and 7 from J, leaving 15 bases between them. This CDR3 is CASSFGTADPGYTF. CDR3 coding DNA: TGTGCCAGCAGCTTCGGAACAGCGGACCCTGGCTACACCTTC.

The J gene is TRBJ2-7, the V gene TRBV5-4, with a weak D call TRBD1 (5 bases). Looked up from germline, CDR1 is SGHNT and CDR2 is YYREEE (reference sequence). The CDR3 consists of 17 residues. With 0 bases removed from V and 2 bases from J, the gap between germline ends came to 18 bases. CDR3 DNA sequence: TGTGCCAGCAGCTTGGGGTTTGGGGCTCAAGCCCCCTACGAGCAGTACTTC. Protein: CASSLGFGAQAPYEQYF.

The V gene is TRBV7-2, the J gene TRBJ2-1; tentative D call: TRBD1 (6 bases). Trimming stripped 5 bases from V and 8 bases from J, with 16 bases between. Germline CDR1 reads SGHTA; CDR2 reads FQGNSA. This CDR3 has 14 amino acids. CDR3 sequence reads: CASSEQGSADEQFF. As DNA, the CDR3 is TGTGCCAGCAGCGAACAGGGTTCCGCCGATGAGCAGTTCTTC.

The chain carries TRBV5-1 and TRBJ2-6; possible D gene TRBD2, 5 bases. The CDR3 runs to 15 residues. From germline, CDR1 is SGHRS and CDR2 YFSETQ. Trimming cost V 0 bases and J 1 base, with 5 bases left between them. In DNA form, the CDR3 reads TGCGCCAGCAGCTTGGGCGGGTCTGGGGCCAACGTCCTGACTTTC. It encodes CASSLGGSGANVLTF.

The J gene is TRBJ1-2, the V gene TRBV30; D is undetermined. The CDR3 is 12 amino acids. With 4 bases removed from V and 6 bases from J, the gap between germline ends came to 12 bases. Per the germline V gene, CDR1 is GTSNPN and CDR2 is SVGIG (reference sequence). CDR3 in DNA: TGTGCCTGGAACGAAGCACGAGATGGCTACACCTTC. It translates to CAWNEARDGYTF.

CDR3 DNA sequence: TGTGCCAGCAGCGCCACGGCGGGGGTCACAGAGACCCAGTACTTC. It yields the protein CASSATAGVTETQYF. This chain links TRBV9 with TRBJ2-5; TRBD2 matches 7 bases. The ends lost 3 bases at V and 4 bases at J; junction bases unmatched: 9. The CDR3 has 15 amino acids. CDR1 SGDLS and CDR2 YYNGEE come from the germline V gene.

The chain is built from TRBV19 and TRBJ1-6; 8 positions match TRBD1. The germline V gene encodes CDR1 LNHDA and CDR2 SQIVND (reference sequence). V shed 5 bases, J shed 6 bases, and the junction held 6 bases outside the gene matches. This CDR3 spans 15 amino acids. This chain's CDR3 is CASSAGGGSNSPLHF. CDR3 DNA sequence: TGTGCCAGTAGTGCAGGGGGCGGCAGTAATTCACCCCTCCACTTT.

This clone was observed a single time. V is TRBV28 and J is TRBJ2-7, with no clear D. Trimming cost V 5 bases and J 3 bases, with 14 bases left between them. The CDR3 length is 14 residues. Germline loops: CDR1 MDHEN, CDR2 SYDVKM. CDR3 loop: CASSPNGLYYEQYF. The CDR3 DNA reads TGTGCCAGCAGTCCTAATGGGCTGTACTACGAGCAGTACTTC.

The CDR3 loop is CAWSSLRVSNQPQHF. The CDR3, as DNA: TGTGCCTGGAGTTCCCTGCGGGTAAGCAATCAGCCCCAGCATTTT. This rearrangement joins TRBV30 to TRBJ1-5; no firm D call. Looked up from germline, CDR1 is GTSNPN and CDR2 is SVGIG (reference sequence). V dropped 2 bases and J dropped 1 base, with 12 bases sitting between them. The length of the CDR3 is 15 residues.

The V call is TRBV4-2, the J call TRBJ1-3; 9 bases fit TRBD1. The CDR3 length is 18 residues. V trimming: 1 base; J trimming: 3 bases; junction bases outside the gene matches: 10. The germline V gene encodes CDR1 LGHNA and CDR2 YNFKEQ. The DNA for the CDR3 is TGTGCCAGCAGCCAAGGGTCGTGGGGACAGGGAGGTGGAAACACCATATATTTT. It codes for CASSQGSWGQGGGNTIYF.

The chain couples TRBV7-9 to TRBJ1-2; 9 nucleotides agree with TRBD1. The CDR3 sequence is 11 residues long. The ends lost 5 bases at V and 8 bases at J; junction bases unmatched: 0. Germline values: CDR1 SEHNR, CDR2 FQNEAQ (reference sequence). The DNA for the CDR3 is TGTGCCAGCAGCGACAGGGGGGGCTACACCTTC. Amino acids: CASSDRGGYTF.

The rearrangement uses TRBV19 and TRBJ1-1, with 9 positions matching TRBD1. The V gene's germline CDR1 is LNHDA and CDR2 SQIVND (reference sequence). The CDR3 runs 14 residues. With 4 bases clipped from V and 1 base from J, the junction kept 1 base outside the gene matches. CDR3 sequence reads: CASSRQGGNTEAFF. The CDR3 nucleotides are TGTGCCAGTAGTAGACAGGGGGGGAACACTGAAGCTTTCTTT. The variable domain in full, with the rest retrieved from reference TRBV19 and TRBJ1-1, is DGGITQSPKYLFRKEGQNVTLSCEQNLNHDAMYWYRQDPGQGLRLIYYSQIVNDFQKGDIAEGYSVSREKKESFPLTVTSAQKNPTAFYLCASSRQGGNTEAFFGQGTRLTVV.

The J gene is TRBJ2-5, the V gene TRBV10-2; 8 bases are a match to TRBD1. With V trimmed by 2 bases and J by 5 bases, 7 bases remained unmatched. Germline V gene data show CDR1 as WSHSY and CDR2 as SAAADI. CDR3 size: 15 residues. CDR3 coding DNA: TGCGCCAGCAGTGAGACAGGGGGAGCAGCCGAGACCCAGTACTTC. Its protein product is CASSETGGAAETQYF.

V is TRBV5-1 and J is TRBJ1-1; 9 bases agree with TRBD1. The CDR3 totals 17 residues. V lost 5 bases to trimming and J lost 4 bases; unmatched junction nucleotides: 15. Germline V gene data show CDR1 as SGHRS and CDR2 as YFSETQ. The CDR3 loop is CASRLGQGIGTATEAFF. The CDR3 DNA sequence: TGCGCCAGCAGACTCGGACAGGGGATCGGGACGGCCACTGAAGCTTTCTTT.

This clone was picked up one time. J is TRBJ2-7 and V is TRBV5-1, with TRBD2 matching 7 bases. The germline V gene encodes CDR1 SGHRS and CDR2 YFSETQ. CDR3 length: 16 amino acids. V lost 3 bases, J lost 4 bases, and 13 bases stayed unmatched. The CDR3 DNA follows: TGCGCCAGCAGCTCGAACCCCCGGGGGGTTGGGTACGAGCAGTACTTC. It is translated as CASSSNPRGVGYEQYF. The variable domain in full, completed from reference TRBV5-1 and TRBJ2-7, reads KAGVTQTPRYLIKTRGQQVTLSCSPISGHRSVSWYQQTPGQGLQFLFEYFSETQRNKGNFPGRFSGRQFSNSRSEMNVSTLELGDSALYLCASSSNPRGVGYEQYFGPGTRLTVT.

The rearrangement uses TRBV18 and TRBJ1-1; 7 nucleotides line up with TRBD1. The V segment lost 6 bases and the J segment 6 bases; nucleotides outside the gene matches: 13. The CDR3 spans 15 residues. Germline-derived CDR1 and CDR2 are KGHSH and LQKENI. CDR3 nucleotides: TGTGCCAGCTCCCATTCAACAGGGGATGTAGCTGAAGCTTTCTTT. Protein: CASSHSTGDVAEAFF.

This chain joins TRBV2 and TRBJ1-1; 8 bases are a match to TRBD1. V dropped 5 bases and J dropped 0; count of bases not matched to a gene: 2. Germline V gene data show CDR1 as SNHLY and CDR2 as FYNNEI. The length of the CDR3 is 14 residues. The CDR3 is CASSLTGVNTEAFF. As DNA, the CDR3 is TGTGCCAGCAGTCTGACAGGGGTGAACACTGAAGCTTTCTTT.

The rearrangement joins TRBV6-1 to TRBJ2-2; 12 nucleotides match TRBD2. In germline, CDR1 is MNHNS, CDR2 SASEGT. The CDR3 runs 15 residues. V shed 4 bases and J 5 bases; nucleotides not matched to a gene: 2. The chain's CDR3 is CASSATSGGTGELFF. In DNA, the CDR3 is TGTGCCAGCAGTGCGACTAGCGGGGGTACCGGGGAGCTGTTTTTT.

The chain is built from TRBV2 and TRBJ1-2; D is unresolved. This CDR3 region has 13 residues. V lost 0 bases, J lost 4 bases, and 6 bases lay in between. The germline gives CDR1 SNHLY, CDR2 FYNNEI. In DNA form, the CDR3 reads TGTGCCAGCAGTGAAGCGCGAAGCTATGGCTACACCTTC. Translating it yields CASSEARSYGYTF.

J is TRBJ1-1 and V is TRBV7-9; 9 bases fit TRBD1. J was trimmed by 3 bases and V by 4 bases; bases with no gene match: 9. Germline-derived CDR1 and CDR2 are SEHNR and FQNEAQ (reference sequence). The CDR3 has 16 residues. This chain's CDR3 is CASSSFTGGVDTEAFF. The CDR3 DNA follows: TGTGCCAGCAGCTCATTCACAGGGGGCGTGGACACTGAAGCTTTCTTT.